Listed below are T cell receptor beta chains from one sample, sequenced in a study of blood T cell repertoires in COVID-19. Produced via immunoSEQ multiplex PCR; TCRdb's table is partial and in-frame only. The sample contains 150,000 to 180,000 clones, 91% of which appear only once. The sample taken for sequencing was peripheral blood. The receptors derive from a man aged 50-60 years with acute or convalescent COVID-19. Both conserved end residues are part of each CDR3. D genes are given only for firm matches. Some rows mark clone size as missing; the rest say once, few, many or name a class of expanded clone.

TRBV2	13	TRBJ2-5	NA	NA	CASSEQGQETQYF	TGTGCCAGCAGTGAACAGGGGCAAGAGACCCAGTACTTC
TRBV5-1	14	TRBJ2-7	few	TRBD1	CASSARTGSYEQYF	TGCGCCAGCAGCGCGCGGACAGGGTCCTACGAGCAGTACTTC
TRBV2	13	TRBJ2-7	NA	NA	CASSRQDTYEQYF	TGTGCCAGCAGTAGACAGGACACCTACGAGCAGTACTTC
TRBV21-1	18	TRBJ1-5	NA	NA	CASSKKGTGGAGNQPQHF	TGTGCCAGCAGCAAAAAGGGGACAGGGGGCGCAGGCAATCAGCCCCAGCATTTT
TRBV6-2/TRBV6-3	16	TRBJ2-3	NA	NA	CASSYSSGGRTDTQYF	TGTGCCAGCAGTTACTCGTCCGGGGGGCGGACAGATACGCAGTATTTT
TRBV29-1	12	TRBJ1-2	NA	TRBD1	CSVTGGADGYTF	TGCAGCGTGACAGGGGGCGCCGATGGCTACACCTTC
TRBV7-2	14	TRBJ1-2	NA	TRBD1	CASSLGTGAGGYTF	TGTGCCAGCAGCTTAGGGACAGGGGCAGGGGGCTACACCTTC
TRBV30	14	TRBJ2-4	NA	NA	CAWSVLGFGTLQYF	TGTGCCTGGAGTGTACTGGGGTTCGGGACACTTCAGTACTTC
TRBV7-6	16	TRBJ2-3	NA	TRBD2	CASSALAGGNTDTQYF	TGTGCCAGCAGCGCACTAGCGGGGGGTAACACAGATACGCAGTATTTT
TRBV19	14	TRBJ1-5	NA	TRBD1	CASSGQGGSQPQHF	TGTGCCAGTAGTGGACAGGGGGGTAGTCAGCCCCAGCATTTT
TRBV3-1/TRBV3-2	14	TRBJ1-4	NA	NA	CASSFGGSVGKLFF	TGTGCCAGCAGCTTCGGGGGGTCAGTGGGAAAACTGTTTTTT
TRBV7-9	15	TRBJ2-3	NA	TRBD2	CASSGTSGGAGTQYF	TGTGCCAGCAGCGGAACTAGCGGGGGGGCCGGTACGCAGTATTTT
TRBV5-5	15	TRBJ1-3	NA	NA	CASSAIRESGNTIYF	TGTGCCAGCAGCGCCATCAGGGAATCTGGAAACACCATATATTTT
TRBV7-9	14	TRBJ1-2	NA	TRBD1	CASSKGQGYYGYTF	TGTGCCAGCAGTAAAGGACAGGGTTACTATGGCTACACCTTC
TRBV19	15	TRBJ1-2	NA	NA	CASMGARAITYGYTF	TGTGCCAGTATGGGAGCGAGGGCGATAACCTATGGCTACACCTTC
TRBV15	17	TRBJ1-4	NA	NA	CATSRGVMGLTNEKLFF	TGTGCCACCAGCAGAGGGGTAATGGGGCTAACTAATGAAAAACTGTTTTTT
TRBV9	14	TRBJ1-1	NA	TRBD1	CASSVGQGNTEAFF	TGTGCCAGCAGCGTAGGACAGGGGAACACTGAAGCTTTCTTT
TRBV25-1	10	TRBJ1-4	NA	NA	CASSDGKLFF	TGTGCCAGCAGTGACGGGAAACTGTTTTTT
TRBV27	13	TRBJ2-2	NA	NA	CASSLGRTGELFF	TGTGCCAGCAGTTTAGGGAGAACCGGGGAGCTGTTTTTT
TRBV7-8	16	TRBJ1-2	many	NA	CASSLFQGRNYYGYTF	TGTGCCAGCAGCTTATTTCAGGGGCGAAATTACTATGGCTACACCTTC
TRBV30	12	TRBJ1-2	NA	NA	CAWSPGSTGYTF	TGTGCCTGGAGCCCAGGGTCTACGGGCTACACCTTC
TRBV18	15	TRBJ2-2	NA	TRBD2	CASSLPSGNTGELFF	TGTGCCAGCTCATTACCTAGCGGAAACACCGGGGAGCTGTTTTTT
TRBV19	14	TRBJ1-5	NA	NA	CASSIVLGSQPQHF	TGTGCCAGTAGTATAGTTTTGGGGAGTCAGCCCCAGCATTTT
TRBV5-4	16	TRBJ2-2	NA	TRBD1	CASSPGTGKDTGELFF	TGTGCCAGCAGCCCGGGGACAGGGAAGGACACCGGGGAGCTGTTTTTT
TRBV18	15	TRBJ1-1	NA	TRBD1	CASAGQGARNTEAFF	TGTGCCAGCGCCGGGCAGGGGGCTAGAAACACTGAAGCTTTCTTT
TRBV5-1	15	TRBJ2-1	NA	TRBD2	CASSIGLAGYNEQFF	TGCGCCAGCAGCATCGGACTAGCGGGCTACAATGAGCAGTTCTTC
TRBV27	14	TRBJ1-3	NA	NA	CASSSSGDGNTIYF	TGTGCCAGCAGTTCCTCAGGGGACGGAAACACCATATATTTT
TRBV11-2	16	TRBJ2-7	few	NA	CASSLDPTGEAYEQYF	TGTGCCAGCAGCTTAGATCCCACGGGAGAGGCCTACGAGCAGTACTTC
TRBV7-8	15	TRBJ2-2	NA	NA	CASSLGGPNTGELFF	TGTGCCAGCAGCTTAGGAGGGCCTAACACCGGGGAGCTGTTTTTT
TRBV19	15	TRBJ2-1	NA	TRBD1	CASRGAQGGYNEQFF	TGTGCCAGTAGAGGAGCACAGGGGGGCTACAATGAGCAGTTCTTC
TRBV28	13	TRBJ1-5	once	NA	CASSFFGDQPQHF	TGTGCCAGCAGTTTTTTCGGGGATCAGCCCCAGCATTTT
TRBV7-9	17	TRBJ1-1	NA	NA	CASSFGLPGDRNTEAFF	TGTGCCAGCAGCTTTGGTCTTCCAGGGGACCGAAACACTGAAGCTTTCTTT
TRBV5-6	14	TRBJ2-7	NA	NA	CASSLGLMVYEQYF	TGTGCCAGCAGCCTCGGACTAATGGTCTACGAGCAGTACTTC
TRBV3-1/TRBV3-2	12	TRBJ1-3	NA	NA	CASSPNGNTIYF	TGTGCCAGCAGCCCCAATGGAAACACCATATATTTT
TRBV19	18	TRBJ1-5	NA	TRBD1	CASRTGWTGGYSNQPQHF	TGTGCCAGTAGAACCGGTTGGACAGGGGGCTATAGCAATCAGCCCCAGCATTTT
TRBV19	14	TRBJ2-7	NA	TRBD1	CASSIPGQGYEQYF	TGTGCCAGTAGTATTCCGGGACAGGGCTACGAGCAGTACTTC
TRBV28	15	TRBJ1-2	NA	NA	CASSSPRWSGYGYTF	TGTGCCAGCAGTTCCCCCCGGTGGTCCGGGTATGGCTACACCTTC
TRBV18	14	TRBJ1-2	NA	TRBD1	CASSYRGPDYGYTF	TGTGCCAGCTCGTACAGGGGGCCTGACTATGGCTACACCTTC
TRBV5-4	19	TRBJ2-5	NA	TRBD2	CAPTKGGQLPGLAGETQYF	TGTGCCCCCACGAAAGGGGGCCAATTACCGGGACTAGCGGGAGAGACCCAGTACTTC
TRBV7-9	17	TRBJ1-3	NA	NA	CASSPDRHQRYGNTIYF	TGTGCCAGCAGCCCCGACAGACATCAGCGATATGGAAACACCATATATTTT
TRBV7-2	16	TRBJ1-5	once	NA	CASSLRWGSGNQPQHF	TGTGCCAGCAGCTTAAGGTGGGGCTCGGGCAATCAGCCCCAGCATTTT
TRBV9	15	TRBJ1-3	NA	NA	CASSATSDSGNTIYF	TGTGCCAGCAGCGCGACGAGCGATTCTGGAAACACCATATATTTT
TRBV5-6	17	TRBJ2-5	NA	TRBD2	CASSSEPDSRGGVTQYF	TGTGCCAGCAGCTCCGAGCCGGACTCGCGCGGGGGTGTGACCCAGTACTTC
TRBV27	14	TRBJ2-3	NA	TRBD1	CASSWDRVADTQYF	TGTGCCAGCAGTTGGGACAGGGTAGCAGATACGCAGTATTTT
TRBV29-1	13	TRBJ1-3	NA	NA	CSAKSGGRNTIYF	TGCAGCGCGAAATCCGGCGGCCGAAACACCATATATTTT
TRBV29-1	11	TRBJ2-3	NA	NA	CSVETVDTQYF	TGCAGCGTTGAGACAGTAGATACGCAGTATTTT
TRBV29-1	14	TRBJ2-3	NA	NA	CSVAGGTITDTQYF	TGCAGCGTTGCCGGGGGAACTATCACAGATACGCAGTATTTT
TRBV28	15	TRBJ2-3	NA	TRBD1	CASSPPGTGTDTQYF	TGTGCCAGCAGTCCCCCCGGGACAGGCACAGATACGCAGTATTTT
TRBV6-6	13	TRBJ2-1	NA	NA	CASSYSPKNEQFF	TGTGCCAGCAGTTACTCCCCCAAAAATGAGCAGTTCTTC
TRBV12-3/TRBV12-4	13	TRBJ2-4	NA	TRBD2	CASEASGGHIQYF	TGTGCCAGCGAGGCTAGCGGGGGTCACATTCAGTACTTC